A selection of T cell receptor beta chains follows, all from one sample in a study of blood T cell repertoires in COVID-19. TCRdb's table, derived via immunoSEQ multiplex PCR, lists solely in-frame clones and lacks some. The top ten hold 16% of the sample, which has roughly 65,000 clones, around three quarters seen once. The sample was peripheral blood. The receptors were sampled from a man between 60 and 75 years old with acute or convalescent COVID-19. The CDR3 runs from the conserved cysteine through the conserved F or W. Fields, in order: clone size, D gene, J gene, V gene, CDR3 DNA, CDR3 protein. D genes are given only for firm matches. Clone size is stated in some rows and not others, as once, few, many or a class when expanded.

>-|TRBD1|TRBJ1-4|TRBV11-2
TGTGCCAGCAGCTCGTGGACAGGGGTCAAAAAACTGTTTTTT
CASSSWTGVKKLFF
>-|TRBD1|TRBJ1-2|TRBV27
TGTGCCAGCAGTTCCCCAGGACAGGGGGGGGGCTATGGCTACACCTTC
CASSSPGQGGGYGYTF
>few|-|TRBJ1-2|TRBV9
TGTGCCAGCAGCGTGTCCCCTGCGGAGGATGGCTACACCTTC
CASSVSPAEDGYTF
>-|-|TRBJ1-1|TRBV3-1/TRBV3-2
TGTGCCAGCAGCCAGTGGGAGGGGACTGAAGCTTTCTTT
CASSQWEGTEAFF
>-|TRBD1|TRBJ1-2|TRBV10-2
TGCGCCAGCAGCCTAACGACAGGGTTCGATGGCTACACCTTC
CASSLTTGFDGYTF
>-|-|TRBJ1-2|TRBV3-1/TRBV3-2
TGTGCCAGCAGCCAAGGTCCCATTAACTATGGCTACACCTTC
CASSQGPINYGYTF
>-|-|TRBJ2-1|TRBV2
TGTGCCAGCATGGGGCAGGGGTATGAGCAGTTCTTC
CASMGQGYEQFF
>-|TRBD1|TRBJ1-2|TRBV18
TGTGCCAGCTCAGGGACAGGGTATGGCTACACCTTC
CASSGTGYGYTF
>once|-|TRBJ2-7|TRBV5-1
TGCGCCAGCAGCATACGGACAGATCGGAACGAGCAGTACTTC
CASSIRTDRNEQYF
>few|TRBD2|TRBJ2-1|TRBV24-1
TGTGCCACCAGTGATCCTCGCGGGGGGGGCAATGAGCAGTTCTTC
CATSDPRGGGNEQFF
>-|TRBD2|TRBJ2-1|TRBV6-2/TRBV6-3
TGTGCCAGCAGTTCCGGACTAGTTGGGTACAATGAGCAGTTCTTC
CASSSGLVGYNEQFF
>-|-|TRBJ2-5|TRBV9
TGTGCCAGCAGCGTGACAGGTCCTGGGGAGACCCAGTACTTC
CASSVTGPGETQYF
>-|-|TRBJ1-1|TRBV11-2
TGTGCCAGCAGCTACCTACAGGGAAACACTGAAGCTTTCTTT
CASSYLQGNTEAFF
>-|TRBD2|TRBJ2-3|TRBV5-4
TGTGCCAGCACCTCTAGCGGGGGGGCCGCAGATACGCAGTATTTT
CASTSSGGAADTQYF
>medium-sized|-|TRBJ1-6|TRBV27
TGTGCCAGCAGTTTGACAGATTCCCGCACATCAACCGGCGCAGCTTCTCCCCTCCACTTT
CASSLTDSRTSTGAASPLHF
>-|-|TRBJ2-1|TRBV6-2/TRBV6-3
TGTGCCAGCAGCCATCGGGTACACAATGAGCAGTTCTTC
CASSHRVHNEQFF
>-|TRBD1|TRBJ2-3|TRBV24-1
TGTGCCACCAGTGAGCCGGGACAGGGCCCAGATACGCAGTATTTT
CATSEPGQGPDTQYF
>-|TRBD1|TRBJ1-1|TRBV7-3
TGTGCCAGCAGCCCTCGACAGGGGTGGAACACTGAAGCTTTCTTT
CASSPRQGWNTEAFF
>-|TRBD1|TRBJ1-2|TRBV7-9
TGTGCCAGCAGCCCCTATACAGGGGAGAGTGGCTACACCTTC
CASSPYTGESGYTF
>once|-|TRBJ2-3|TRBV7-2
TGTGCCAGCAGCCCTCAGGGTGTTAGCACAGATACGCAGTATTTT
CASSPQGVSTDTQYF
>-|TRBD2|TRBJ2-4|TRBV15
TGTGCCACCAGCCGACTAGCGGGCAAAAACATTCAGTACTTC
CATSRLAGKNIQYF
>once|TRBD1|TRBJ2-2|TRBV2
TGTGCCAGCAGTCCGGACAGGCAAGCCGGGGAGCTGTTTTTT
CASSPDRQAGELFF
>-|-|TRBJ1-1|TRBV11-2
TGTGCCAGCAGCTTAGTTCTTGAAGCTTTCTTT
CASSLVLEAFF
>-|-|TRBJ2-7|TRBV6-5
TGTGCCAGCAGTTACTTGGGGCGTCTCGAGCAGTACTTC
CASSYLGRLEQYF
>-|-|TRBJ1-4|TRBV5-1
TGCGCCAGCAGCTTGGGGGATGGCGGGAATGAAAAACTGTTTTTT
CASSLGDGGNEKLFF
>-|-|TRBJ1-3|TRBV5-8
TGTGCCAGCAGCTTGCGGGCGGGCTCTGGAAACACCATATATTTT
CASSLRAGSGNTIYF
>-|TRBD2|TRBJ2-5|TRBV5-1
TGCGCCAGCAGCTTCTTTAGCGGGGTGGAGGAGACCCAGTACTTC
CASSFFSGVEETQYF
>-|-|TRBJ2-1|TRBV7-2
TGTGCCAGCCCGCAGAGCGGCTCCTACAATGAGCAGTTCTTC
CASPQSGSYNEQFF
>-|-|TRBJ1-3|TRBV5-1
TGCGCCAGCAGCTTGTTTACAGGCGACACCATATATTTT
CASSLFTGDTIYF
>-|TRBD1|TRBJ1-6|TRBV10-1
TGCGCCAGCAGCTCCGGGACAGTGAACTCACCCCTCCACTTT
CASSSGTVNSPLHF
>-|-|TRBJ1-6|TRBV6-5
TGTGCCAGCAGTTACGGGACAAAGAATTCACCCCTCCACTTT
CASSYGTKNSPLHF
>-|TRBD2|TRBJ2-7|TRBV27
TGTGCCAGCAGTCGGGTCAATGAGCGGGGGCCCCGGAACGAGCAGTACTTC
CASSRVNERGPRNEQYF
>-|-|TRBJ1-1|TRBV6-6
TGTGCCAGCAGTTCTCCTGGACAGCCGAGAACTGAAGCTTTCTTT
CASSSPGQPRTEAFF
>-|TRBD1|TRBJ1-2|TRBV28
TGTGCCAGCAGTTCCACAGGGGGCGCATATGGCTACACCTTC
CASSSTGGAYGYTF
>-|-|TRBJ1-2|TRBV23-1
TGCGCCAGCAGTCAATCGGGCAGGATTAACTATGGCTACACCTTC
CASSQSGRINYGYTF
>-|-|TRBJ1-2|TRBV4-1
TGCGCCAGCAGCCAAGCCTGGCGGGGTTCGCGAGGCTACACCTTC
CASSQAWRGSRGYTF
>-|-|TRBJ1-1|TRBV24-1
TGTGCCACCAGCGCCGCGGGCCTCTCAGAGGGCACTGAAGCTTTCTTT
CATSAAGLSEGTEAFF
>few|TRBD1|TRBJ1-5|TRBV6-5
TGTGCCAGCAGTTACGCACAGGGGGCGGGGCAGCCCCAGCATTTT
CASSYAQGAGQPQHF
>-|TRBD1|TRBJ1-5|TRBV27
TGTGCCAGCAGTTCAGGGACAGGTACCGAGGGGCAGCCCCAGCATTTT
CASSSGTGTEGQPQHF
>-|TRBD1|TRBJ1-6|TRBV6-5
TGTGCCAGCAGTTACTCGACGACAGGGGCGGATTCACCCCTCCACTTT
CASSYSTTGADSPLHF
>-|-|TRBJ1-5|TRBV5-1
TGCGCCAGCAGCTTGGCAGGGGACAATCAGCCCCAGCATTTT
CASSLAGDNQPQHF
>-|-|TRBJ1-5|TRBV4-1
TGCGCCAGCAGCCTTAACTACAGGGATCTTAGCAATCAGCCCCAGCATTTT
CASSLNYRDLSNQPQHF
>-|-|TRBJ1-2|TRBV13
TGTGCCAGCAGCCTATGGTTACGGGGAGACGGCTACACCTTC
CASSLWLRGDGYTF
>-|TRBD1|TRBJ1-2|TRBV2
TGTGCCAGCAGTCGACAGGGGGGTTCGGCTAACTATGGCTACACCTTC
CASSRQGGSANYGYTF
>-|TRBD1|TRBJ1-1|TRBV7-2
TGTGCCAGCAGACCATCCGGGACAGAGAACACTGAAGCTTTCTTT
CASRPSGTENTEAFF
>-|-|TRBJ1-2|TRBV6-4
TGTGCCAGCAGCATCGGCCAGGGAAGCTATGGCTACACCTTC
CASSIGQGSYGYTF
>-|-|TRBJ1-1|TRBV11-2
TGTGCCAGCAGCCCTTACAGGTCGAACACTGAAGCTTTCTTT
CASSPYRSNTEAFF
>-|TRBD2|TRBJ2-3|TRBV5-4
TGTGCCAGCAGCTTGCAGCGGGGGGGACGAGATACGCAGTATTTT
CASSLQRGGRDTQYF
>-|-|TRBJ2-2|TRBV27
TGTGCCAGCAATCAAGAGGGTCCCACTCGGACCGGGGAGCTGTTTTTT
CASNQEGPTRTGELFF
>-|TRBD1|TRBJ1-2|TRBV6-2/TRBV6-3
TGTGCCAGCAGTACATCCCGGCAGGGGGCCTATGGCTACACCTTC
CASSTSRQGAYGYTF
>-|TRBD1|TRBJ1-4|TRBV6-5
TGTGCCAGCAGTTACTCGACCAGGGGGTCTCGGGAAAAACTGTTTTTT
CASSYSTRGSREKLFF
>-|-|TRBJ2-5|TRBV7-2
TGTGCCAGCAGCTTTTTGGGACAAAAAGAGACCCAGTACTTC
CASSFLGQKETQYF